This TCR beta chain was observed in a study of blood T cell repertoires in COVID-19. About the study: The United States, Italy and Spain were the sources of the acute and convalescent COVID-19 samples.

There are 15 residues in the CDR3. Germline loops: CDR1 SGHAT, CDR2 FQNNGV. Trimming took 1 base from V and 0 from J; bases not matched to a gene: 0. In the original processing: Amplification with reference gene primers provided the estimates of nucleated cell counts. Sequencing was performed with immunoSEQ multiplex PCR; in TCRdb, only in-frame clones are kept and a portion is missing. The V and J calls and clone size are taken from that table; D and trimming were inferred from the DNA. Found here are fewer than 200,000 clones, 81% of them singletons; the top ten hold around 5.3%. This clone was seen more than once but under ten times. The participants were between about 18 and 90 years old and came from 24 US areas. Participant-given clinical history determined each cohort assignment.

V gene TRBV11-2 combines with J gene TRBJ1-5, with 7 bases that match TRBD1. The sequence was collected from a woman aged 40 to 50 with acute COVID-19. The sample taken for sequencing was PBMCs or T cells enriched from blood (not recorded which). CDR3 nucleotides: TGTGCCAGCAGCTTAGGACAGGGTAGCAATCAGCCCCAGCATTTT. It codes for CASSLGQGSNQPQHF.